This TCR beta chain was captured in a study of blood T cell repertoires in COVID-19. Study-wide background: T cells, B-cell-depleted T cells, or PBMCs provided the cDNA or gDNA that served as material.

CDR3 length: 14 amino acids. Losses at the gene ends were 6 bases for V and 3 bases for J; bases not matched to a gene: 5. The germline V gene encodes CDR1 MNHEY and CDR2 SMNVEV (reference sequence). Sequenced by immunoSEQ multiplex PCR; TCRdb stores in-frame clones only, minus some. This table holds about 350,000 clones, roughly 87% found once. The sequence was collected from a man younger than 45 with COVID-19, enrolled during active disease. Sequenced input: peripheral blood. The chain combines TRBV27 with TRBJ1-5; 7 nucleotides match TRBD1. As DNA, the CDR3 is TGTGCCAGCAGCCTGACAGGGCACAATCAGCCCCAGCATTTT. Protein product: CASSLTGHNQPQHF.